This entry concerns a single TCR beta chain. This record belongs to a study of technical replicates of blood from a few donors. Produced via immunoSEQ multiplex PCR; TCRdb's table is partial and in-frame only. The sample lists 60,000 to 90,000 clones, around 97% occurring once. This CDR3 region has 15 residues. Germline V gene lookup returns CDR1 SGHRS and CDR2 YFSETQ. V shed 6 bases and J shed 2 bases, with 17 bases lying between them. The J gene is TRBJ1-1, the V gene TRBV5-1, with no clear D. Sample: T cells isolated from PBMCs. The sequence came from a human donor in good health. This CDR3 is CASNNLLAENTEAFF. DNA of the CDR3: TGCGCCAGCAATAATCTACTGGCGGAAAACACTGAAGCTTTCTTT.